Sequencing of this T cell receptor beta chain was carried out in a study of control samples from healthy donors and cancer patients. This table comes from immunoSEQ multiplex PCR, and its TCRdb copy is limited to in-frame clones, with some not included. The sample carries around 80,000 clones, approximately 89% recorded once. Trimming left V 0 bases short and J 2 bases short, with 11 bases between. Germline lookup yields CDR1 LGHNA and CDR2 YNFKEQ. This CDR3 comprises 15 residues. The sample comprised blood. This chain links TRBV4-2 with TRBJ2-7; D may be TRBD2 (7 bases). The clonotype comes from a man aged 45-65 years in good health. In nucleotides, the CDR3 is TGTGCCAGCAGCCAAGACTCCGGGGGGCCCTACGAGCAGTACTTC. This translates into CASSQDSGGPYEQYF.